The 2 T cell receptor beta chains in this list originate from one sample, sequenced in a study of CD8 T cells in Susac syndrome. Random hexamers were used to reverse transcribe an amount of about 0.45 to 1 ug RNA. Via MiXCR, TCRdb re-called the immunoSEQ multiplex PCR reads, giving one row per CDR3 protein. The profile shows 150,000 to 160,000 distinct CDR3 sequences, approximately 95% of them singletons. Sequences were obtained from CD4+ T cells from PBMCs. The receptors here all came from a human donor with Susac syndrome.

The V and J genes are TRBV20-1 and TRBJ1-1; D perhaps matches TRBD1 (5 bases). The V end lost 6 bases, the J end lost 1 base, and 12 bases lay between the germline ends. Germline assignment: CDR1 DFQATT and CDR2 SNEGSKA (reference sequence). This CDR3 is built from 13 residues. The CDR3 region has the DNA TGCAGTGCAAAGGGGCTGGGGAACACTGAAGCTTTCTTT. Protein sequence: CSAKGLGNTEAFF.

The chain links TRBV20-1 to TRBJ1-2; D is undetermined. V was pared by 4 bases and J by 2 bases, with 8 bases between. Germline V gene sequence: CDR1 DFQATT, CDR2 SNEGSKA (reference sequence). CDR3 length equals 12 residues. CDR3 sequence reads: CSAKEANYGYTF. Written as DNA, the CDR3 is TGCAGTGCTAAAGAGGCAAACTATGGCTACACCTTC.